This TCR beta chain came from a study of OX40 agonist ivuxolimab in advanced cancers. Study-wide background: Dosing consisted of intravenous ivuxolimab at 0.01 to 10 mg/kg every 2 weeks. General study points: CD8+ T cells showed, on average, more clonal expansion than CD4+ cells.

Blood draws occurred at baseline, cycle 4 day 1, and cycle 7 day 1. Worth noting for this clone: The antigen remains unidentified.

TCRdb keeps only in-frame clones here, not all; method: immunoSEQ multiplex PCR. The sample has 72,000 or so clones; 81% are singletons. This CDR3 comprises 15 residues. The J segment lost 6 bases and the V segment lost 4 bases, leaving 8 bases of the junction unmatched. Germline lookup yields CDR1 LNHDA and CDR2 SQIVND (reference sequence). The chain combines TRBV19 with TRBJ2-2; 7 bases fit TRBD1. This clonotype was sampled from an adult with an advanced solid tumor such as melanoma, head and neck, liver or kidney cancer. Sample: CD4+ or CD8+ T cells sorted from blood, taken in a trial of the OX40 agonist ivuxolimab. The CDR3 nucleotides are TGTGCCAGTAGTAGACAGGGTGGTGCATCCGGGGAGCTGTTTTTT. It specifies CASSRQGGASGELFF.